This T cell receptor (beta chain) appears in the sequencing data of a study of blood T cell repertoires in COVID-19. Generated by immunoSEQ multiplex PCR, the TCRdb table keeps only in-frame clones and is missing some. The table has 70,000 or so clones, roughly 82% seen once; the top ten hold around 19%. The V segment lost 2 bases and the J segment 7 bases; nucleotides outside the gene matches: 3. The CDR3 has 13 residues. Germline V gene lookup returns CDR1 MNHEY and CDR2 SVGEGT. This sequence was found in a human donor in a cohort sampled during active COVID-19. The chain is built from TRBV6-2 or TRBV6-3 and TRBJ1-2; 8 positions match TRBD1. The sequenced sample was peripheral blood. DNA of the CDR3: TGTGCCAGCAGTTACGCAGGGGGCGGTGGCTACACCTTC. Amino acid sequence: CASSYAGGGGYTF.